This is a list of T cell receptor beta chains from one sample in a study of identical twins. TCRdb reprocessed the 5' RACE reads via MiXCR and lists one record per CDR3 protein. The sample consists of around 1.7 million distinct CDR3 sequences, around 33% of them appearing once. The specimen was cord blood. The receptors here all came from a newborn girl in good health. Both conserved end residues are part of each CDR3. The order of the fields is clone size, D gene, J gene, V gene, CDR3 DNA, CDR3 protein. The D gene is left open where the match is weak. A row's size may be missing; if present it is once, few, many or a size class.

.	.	TRBJ2-5	TRBV28	TGTGCCAGCAGTACTACCTACGCGGGACAGCAAGAGACCCAGTACTTC	CASSTTYAGQQETQYF
few	.	TRBJ2-1	TRBV14	TGTGCCAGCAGCCCCACCAGGAGGACTCCGATTAATGAGCAGTTCTTC	CASSPTRRTPINEQFF
few	TRBD2	TRBJ2-7	TRBV6-5	TGTGCCAGTCTAGCGGGAGCAGGCTCCTACGAGCAGTACTTC	CASLAGAGSYEQYF
.	.	TRBJ2-3	TRBV25-1	TGTGCCAGCAGTGAAGGTTTGGGCAGGGGAACAGATACGCAGTATTTT	CASSEGLGRGTDTQYF
.	TRBD1	TRBJ1-2	TRBV10-3	TGTGCCATCAGAGGGGACAGGGTGAGAGGATATGGCTACACCTTC	CAIRGDRVRGYGYTF
.	.	TRBJ2-5	TRBV2	TGTGCCAACAGAAGGGGGATAAGGGGGACAGAGACCCAGTACTTC	CANRRGIRGTETQYF
.	.	TRBJ2-7	TRBV20-1	TGCAGTGCTAGATCCGCCAGGAGCCCCTACGAGCAGTACTTC	CSARSARSPYEQYF
.	.	TRBJ2-1	TRBV4-1	TGCGCCAGCAGCCAAGGCCTGGGAAGGAACAATGAGCAGTTCTTC	CASSQGLGRNNEQFF
many	.	TRBJ2-1	TRBV29-1	TGCAGCGTTGATGACGGGTTAGCCGGCAATGAGCAGTTCTTC	CSVDDGLAGNEQFF
many	.	TRBJ2-7	TRBV15	TGTGCCACCAGCAGAGACAGGGACTCCTACGAGCAGTACTTC	CATSRDRDSYEQYF
.	TRBD1	TRBJ1-4	TRBV12-3/TRBV12-4	TGTGCCAGCAGCCGGACAGGGAGGGGGGAAAAACTGTTTTTT	CASSRTGRGEKLFF
.	.	TRBJ1-5	TRBV7-2	TGTGCCAGCAGCTTAAATCGGGATCCGAGGCAGCCCCAGCATTTT	CASSLNRDPRQPQHF
.	TRBD2	TRBJ2-5	TRBV7-2	TGTGCCAGCAGCTTTAGCGGGGTCGGCTACAATGAGCAGTACTTC	CASSFSGVGYNEQYF
few	.	TRBJ2-7	TRBV3-1	TGTGCCAGCAGCCCAAAGGGGGACTTCCCGTCTTCTTACGAGCAGTACTTC	CASSPKGDFPSSYEQYF
.	.	TRBJ1-1	TRBV27	TGTGCCAGCAGTTTCACGGGACGGTTGAACACTGAAGCTTTCTTT	CASSFTGRLNTEAFF
many	TRBD2	TRBJ2-3	TRBV4-2	TGTGCCAGCAGCCAACCCGGGACTAGCGGGAGTCTAGATACGCAGTATTTT	CASSQPGTSGSLDTQYF
.	.	TRBJ2-1	TRBV9	TGTGCCAGCAGCGTACAGGGCTACGGAACCTACAATGAGCAGTTCTTC	CASSVQGYGTYNEQFF
.	.	TRBJ2-3	TRBV4-1	TGCGCCAGCAGCCAAGAAACAGCATCACTTTATACGCAGTATTTT	CASSQETASLYTQYF
few	TRBD2	TRBJ2-3	TRBV4-2	TGTGCCAGCAGCCAAGATAGGACTAGCGGGGGCCGCACAGATACGCAGTATTTT	CASSQDRTSGGRTDTQYF
.	.	TRBJ2-7	TRBV20-1	TGCAGTGCCTTAGCCCCGGGTAGGTACGAGCAGTACTTC	CSALAPGRYEQYF
many	.	TRBJ2-1	TRBV29-1	TGCAGCGTTGCCAGCGGAATATTCAATGAGCAGTTCTTC	CSVASGIFNEQFF
.	TRBD2	TRBJ2-1	TRBV20-1	TGCAGTGCTAAAGCGGGACTGTACAATGAGCAGTTCTTC	CSAKAGLYNEQFF
.	TRBD1	TRBJ2-3	TRBV5-1	TGCGCCAGCAGCTTGGGGACAGGGGCGTATACGCAGTATTTT	CASSLGTGAYTQYF
.	.	TRBJ1-1	TRBV27	TGTGCCAACAGTCCCGGGATAGCTGAAGCTTTCTTT	CANSPGIAEAFF
few	TRBD2	TRBJ2-7	TRBV28	TGTGCCAGCAGTTCGGGACTAGTCCGCTACGAGCAGTACTTC	CASSSGLVRYEQYF
few	.	TRBJ1-2	TRBV5-1	TGCGCCAGCAGCTTGGAGATAGGAGCCGTCTATGGCTACACCTTC	CASSLEIGAVYGYTF
few	TRBD2	TRBJ2-1	TRBV28	TGTGCCAGCAACCGACTAGCGGGGTCCTACAATGAGCAGTTCTTC	CASNRLAGSYNEQFF
.	TRBD1	TRBJ1-1	TRBV5-1	TGCGCCAGCAGCCCCCCCCGACAGGGGGCCGGAGAGGATGAAGCTTTCTTT	CASSPPRQGAGEDEAFF
few	TRBD2	TRBJ2-5	TRBV6-5	TGTGCCAGCAGCCCTAGCGGGGGGTACCAAGAGACCCAGTACTTC	CASSPSGGYQETQYF
.	TRBD2	TRBJ2-2	TRBV6-5	TGTGCCAGCAGTCGCCGTCGGACTAGCAGGAACACCGGGGAGCTGTTTTTT	CASSRRRTSRNTGELFF
.	.	TRBJ2-7	TRBV7-9	TGTGCCAGCAGCCCTGGACTATGGGCCCATTACAATGAGCAGTACTTC	CASSPGLWAHYNEQYF
few	TRBD2	TRBJ2-1	TRBV7-2	TGTGCCAGCACCCCACTAGCGGGGGTATGGAATGAGCAGTTCTTC	CASTPLAGVWNEQFF
.	TRBD1	TRBJ1-5	TRBV20-1	TGCAGTGCTAGAGATCATGGGACAGGGGCCCGAAATCAGCCCCAGCATTTT	CSARDHGTGARNQPQHF
.	TRBD1	TRBJ2-7	TRBV9	TGTGCCAGCAGTGGACCCGGGGCAGGGGGCCCCTACGAGCAGTACTTC	CASSGPGAGGPYEQYF
.	.	TRBJ2-2	TRBV4-1	TGCGCCAGCAGCCAAGGGGGGGCTAGATCCGGGGAGCTGTTTTTT	CASSQGGARSGELFF
many	TRBD2	TRBJ2-7	TRBV28	TGTGCCAGCAGTCCCGGACTAGTAGGCTACGAGCAGTACTTC	CASSPGLVGYEQYF
many	.	TRBJ1-6	TRBV4-2	TGTGCCAGCAGCCAAGCAGGGGAAGCGAATTCACCCCTCCACTTT	CASSQAGEANSPLHF
.	TRBD1	TRBJ2-4	TRBV20-1	TGCAGTGCTCCCGGGACAGGGACCAAAAACATTCAGTACTTC	CSAPGTGTKNIQYF
.	.	TRBJ2-2	TRBV20-1	TGCAGTGCCTCCCCTTATTACCAGAGAGCCGGGGAGCTGTTTTTT	CSASPYYQRAGELFF
.	.	TRBJ2-7	TRBV7-2	TGTGCCAGCAGCTTAGTCCGGTCCCACTACGAGCAGTACTTC	CASSLVRSHYEQYF
many	.	TRBJ2-7	TRBV27	TGTGCCAGCAGTCTCTATACGGGTTCCTACGAGCAGTACTTC	CASSLYTGSYEQYF
once	.	TRBJ2-5	TRBV4-1	TGCGCCAGCAGCCAAAGACTTGGCCCAGCTTCCTGGGAGCAGTACTTC	CASSQRLGPASWEQYF
once	.	TRBJ1-2	TRBV2	TGTGCCAGCAGTGAATGGCAGGGGACGGACGGCTACACCTTC	CASSEWQGTDGYTF
.	.	TRBJ2-5	TRBV20-1	TGCAGTGCTAGATTAGCGGTTAGGGGGCAAGAGACCCAGTACTTC	CSARLAVRGQETQYF
.	TRBD2	TRBJ2-7	TRBV14	TGTGCCAGCAGCCAAGAAAGGTCTAGCGGGAGTGACGAGCAGTACTTC	CASSQERSSGSDEQYF
.	.	TRBJ2-1	TRBV4-1	TGCGCCAGCAGCCACCCCGGGGAGCTCTACGATGAGCAGTTCTTC	CASSHPGELYDEQFF
few	TRBD1	TRBJ1-2	TRBV9	TGTGCCAGCAGCATCGAGGGGACAGGGAAATTCGGCTATGGCTACACCTTC	CASSIEGTGKFGYGYTF
.	TRBD2	TRBJ2-3	TRBV7-2	TGTGCCAGCAGCTTGGGACTAGCGGGAGCTAGGTTCACAGATACGCAGTATTTT	CASSLGLAGARFTDTQYF
few	.	TRBJ2-1	TRBV2	TGTGCCAGCAGTGACGACATTTACAATGAGCAGTTCTTC	CASSDDIYNEQFF
.	.	TRBJ1-1	TRBV7-9	TGTGCCAGCAGCTTAGCAGGAGATGAAGCTTTCTTT	CASSLAGDEAFF
.	TRBD2	TRBJ2-1	TRBV20-1	TGCAGTGCCAGCGCTGTGGCGGGAGCCCCCTACAATGAGCAGTTCTTC	CSASAVAGAPYNEQFF
few	.	TRBJ2-7	TRBV20-1	TGCAGTGCTAGAGATCAAGTGCTCTCCTACGAGCAGTACTTC	CSARDQVLSYEQYF